Listed here are 30 T cell receptor beta chains from one sample, sequenced in a study of blood T cell repertoires in COVID-19. Here immunoSEQ multiplex PCR was the method, and the copy in TCRdb shows in-frame clones only, minus some. The sample lists a few hundred thousand clones, roughly 90% occurring once. Sequenced sample: peripheral blood. The receptors shown here come from a woman between 40 and 50 years old with COVID-19, enrolled during active disease.

The rearrangement uses TRBV6-5 and TRBJ2-5, with D tentatively TRBD1 (5 bases). Looked up from germline, CDR1 is MNHEY and CDR2 is SVGAGI. V dropped 0 bases and J dropped 0 bases, with 11 bases sitting between them. This CDR3 is 16 amino acids long. CDR3 region: CASSYSQVGHQETQYF. In nucleotides, the CDR3 is TGTGCCAGCAGTTACTCACAGGTGGGTCACCAAGAGACCCAGTACTTC.

This clone was observed a handful of times. The gene calls are TRBV6-6 and TRBJ2-7; a weak D match, TRBD1 (6 bases). This CDR3 has 16 residues. The germline CDR1 and CDR2 sequences are MNHNY and SVGAGI (reference sequence). Trimming removed 5 bases from V and 4 bases from J, with 21 bases in between. The CDR3: CASSPSFGRGAYEQYF. Written as DNA, the CDR3 is TGTGCCAGCAGTCCGTCTTTTGGCAGGGGTGCGTACGAGCAGTACTTC.

V usage is TRBV28 and J usage is TRBJ2-7; a weak D match, TRBD2 (7 bases). This CDR3 contains 12 residues. Germline assignment: CDR1 MDHEN and CDR2 SYDVKM. V shed 8 bases and J shed 4 bases, with 12 bases lying between them. CDR3 in DNA: TGTGCCAGCCAAGGGGGGGGGTACGAGCAGTACTTC. Amino acid sequence: CASQGGGYEQYF.

V and J are TRBV7-2 and TRBJ1-5, with D perhaps matching TRBD1 (5 bases). Germline CDR1 is SGHTA and CDR2 is FQGNSA. There are 19 residues in the CDR3. Trimming removed 1 base at V and 5 bases at J, with 24 bases between. The CDR3 bases are TGTGCCAGCAGCTTAGGCCCCGAGGCCCCCCCGGGGGTAGATCAGCCCCAGCATTTT. The encoded protein is CASSLGPEAPPGVDQPQHF.

The chain combines TRBV7-4 with TRBJ1-6; no reliable D call. The CDR3 consists of 15 residues. Germline loops: CDR1 SGHVT, CDR2 SQSDAQ. Trimming stripped 5 bases from V and 11 bases from J, with 19 bases between. CDR3 nucleotide sequence: TGTGCCAGCAGCGCTAGAACGGTATTTTGGGCACCCCTCCACTTT. It yields the protein CASSARTVFWAPLHF.

This rearrangement joins TRBV20-1 to TRBJ2-5; a possible D gene is TRBD2 (6 bases). The CDR3 is made up of 13 amino acids. With 3 bases removed from V and 5 bases from J, the gap between germline ends came to 13 bases. Per germline, CDR1 DFQATT and CDR2 SNEGSKA (reference sequence). The CDR3 nucleotides read TGCAGTGCTAGTGGCGGGGCCGTGGAGACCCAGTACTTC. Amino acids: CSASGGAVETQYF.

This chain connects TRBV7-3 to TRBJ1-6, with D maybe TRBD1 (5 bases). This CDR3 has 14 residues. The germline V gene has CDR1 SGHTA and CDR2 FQGTGA. Trimming took 0 bases from V and 8 from J, leaving 8 bases between them. The CDR3, as DNA: TGTGCCAGCAGCTTAACTGGGGGGGATTCACCCCTCCACTTT. It encodes CASSLTGGDSPLHF.

The chain recombines TRBV18 with TRBJ2-1; D is perhaps TRBD2 (5 bases). The CDR3 consists of 11 residues. CDR1 and CDR2 (germline): KGHSH, LQKENI. Trimming left V 0 bases short and J 12 bases short, with 6 bases between. CDR3 residues: CASSPPGVQFF. The CDR3 DNA reads as TGTGCCAGCTCACCACCGGGAGTGCAGTTCTTC.

The genes are TRBV29-1 and TRBJ2-3; 10 bases are shared with TRBD1. The CDR3 has 14 residues. Unmatched junction bases numbered 5, after V lost 1 base and J lost 7 bases. Germline lookup yields CDR1 SQVTM and CDR2 ANQGSEA. The CDR3 loop is CSVEGGTGAHTQYF. The CDR3 DNA reads as TGCAGCGTTGAAGGGGGGACAGGGGCTCATACGCAGTATTTT.

This CDR3 is CASSELDREGMNTEAFF. Here the CDR3 DNA reads TGTGCCAGCAGCGAATTGGACAGGGAGGGGATGAACACTGAAGCTTTCTTT. The chain employs TRBV9 and TRBJ1-1, with 8 nucleotides matching TRBD1. V was pared by 3 bases and J by 0 bases, with 10 bases of the junction left unmatched. The CDR3 has 17 amino acids. CDR1 is SGDLS, CDR2 YYNGEE, per germline.

The chain uses TRBV5-1 and TRBJ1-1; 10 positions agree with TRBD1. The ends lost 5 bases at V and 5 bases at J; junction bases unmatched: 6. Germline CDR1 SGHRS, CDR2 YFSETQ. There are 14 residues in the CDR3. The CDR3 region has the DNA TGCGCCAGCAGACCCGGACAGGGGGGAACTGAAGCTTTCTTT. Amino acid sequence: CASRPGQGGTEAFF.

The gene calls are TRBV15 and TRBJ1-1, with D perhaps TRBD1 (6 bases). Germline-derived CDR1 and CDR2 are LNHNV and YYDKDF (reference sequence). The V gene lost 3 bases and the J gene lost 6 bases, with 17 bases spanning the gap. CDR3 length: 15 amino acids. The CDR3 region has the DNA TGTGCCACCAGCAGCGCACAGGGTATCAACGCTGAAGCTTTCTTT. Translated, it gives CATSSAQGINAEAFF.

CDR3 region: CASSLRRVNSPLHF. In DNA form, the CDR3 reads TGTGCCAGCAGCTTACGTAGAGTGAATTCACCCCTCCACTTT. The rearrangement links TRBV7-2 to TRBJ1-6; no definite D call. V lost 2 bases and J 7 bases, leaving 9 bases between the germline ends. Germline V lookup: CDR1 SGHTA, CDR2 FQGNSA. The CDR3 extends over 14 amino acids.

The CDR3 DNA is TGTGCCAGCAGTTACGTCCCGGGAAGCTCCTACAATGAGCAGTTCTTC. Protein product: CASSYVPGSSYNEQFF. The rearrangement joins TRBV6-5 to TRBJ2-1; D perhaps matches TRBD2 (5 bases). Trimming left V 2 bases short and J 0 bases short, with 11 bases between. The length of the CDR3 is 16 residues. Per germline, CDR1 MNHEY and CDR2 SVGAGI.

V and J are TRBV3-1 (or the pseudogene TRBV3-2) and TRBJ2-5; 10 positions agree with TRBD2. CDR3 length: 15 residues. The V gene end was trimmed by 0 bases and the J gene end by 4 bases; junction bases not matched to a gene: 2. Germline V lookup: CDR1 LGHDT, CDR2 YNNKEL (reference sequence). CDR3 sequence (DNA): TGTGCCAGCAGCCAAGAAGCGGGGGGGCCAGAGACCCAGTACTTC. It encodes CASSQEAGGPETQYF.

This chain uses TRBV7-2 with TRBJ1-2; D uncertain. V gave up 1 base and J gave up 7 bases, with 13 bases separating them. Germline V gene data show CDR1 as SGHTA and CDR2 as FQGNSA. CDR3 length: 14 amino acids. Written as DNA, the CDR3 is TGTGCCAGCAGCTTAGAGGCGGGGAGGTCTGGCTACACCTTC. Amino acid sequence: CASSLEAGRSGYTF.

V usage is TRBV19 and J usage is TRBJ2-5; 7 nucleotides agree with TRBD1. J was trimmed by 5 bases and V by 5 bases; bases with no gene match: 11. CDR1 is LNHDA, CDR2 SQIVND, per germline (reference sequence). The CDR3 totals 15 residues. CDR3 protein: CASSPVTGIGETQYF. CDR3 nucleotides: TGTGCCAGTAGTCCCGTGACAGGGATTGGCGAGACCCAGTACTTC.

This chain uses TRBV5-8 with TRBJ1-1; D gene unclear. This CDR3 comprises 13 residues. CDR1 and CDR2 from the germline V gene are SGHTS and YDEGEE. The ends were cut back, 3 bases at V and 4 bases at J, with 10 bases in the middle. Here the CDR3 DNA reads TGTGCCAGCAGCTCCAAGTATAGCACTGAAGCTTTCTTT. Amino acids: CASSSKYSTEAFF.

For this clone: Other DNA sequences of this sample code for an identical CDR3. The V gene is TRBV19, the J gene TRBJ2-3; tentative D call: TRBD2 (6 bases). The CDR3 sequence is 15 residues long. In germline, CDR1 is LNHDA, CDR2 SQIVND (reference sequence). The V and J ends lost 1 base and 0 bases respectively, with 8 bases between them. The CDR3 nucleotides read TGTGCCAGTAGTATAGGTGGGACTAGCACAGATACGCAGTATTTT. This encodes CASSIGGTSTDTQYF.

This chain joins TRBV10-3 and TRBJ2-7, with D perhaps TRBD2 (5 bases). The CDR3 is made up of 12 amino acids. Germline loops: CDR1 ENHRY, CDR2 SYGVKD. V lost 2 bases to trimming and J lost 6 bases, with 8 bases between them. In DNA, the CDR3 is TGTGCCATCAGTGAGGCTAGCCCCGAGCAGTACTTC. This codes for CAISEASPEQYF.

The rearrangement links TRBV6-2 or TRBV6-3 to TRBJ1-1; no clear D. With 2 bases removed from V and 4 bases from J, the gap between germline ends came to 8 bases. Germline V gene sequence: CDR1 MNHEY, CDR2 SVGEGT. This CDR3 has 13 amino acids. The CDR3 here is CASSYRGRTEAFF. In DNA form, the CDR3 reads TGTGCCAGCAGTTACCGGGGTCGCACTGAAGCTTTCTTT.

V and J are TRBV19 and TRBJ1-2; no firm D call. This CDR3 has 14 residues. Germline CDR1 and CDR2: LNHDA and SQIVND (reference sequence). The V and J ends lost 4 bases and 3 bases respectively, with 12 bases between them. CDR3 nucleotide sequence: TGTGCCAGTAGTAACCTGGGGAGCTACTATGGCTACACCTTC. Its protein is CASSNLGSYYGYTF.

This clone was found once. The J gene is TRBJ2-1, the V gene TRBV15, with 7 bases aligning to TRBD1. The CDR3 spans 15 residues. Per the germline V gene, CDR1 is LNHNV and CDR2 is YYDKDF (reference sequence). J lost 9 bases, V lost 4 bases, and 12 bases had no gene match. CDR3 DNA: TGTGCCACCAGCATTGACAGGGTAGGCTCGGGTGAGCAGTTCTTC. It encodes CATSIDRVGSGEQFF.

The V call is TRBV21-1, the J call TRBJ1-1; the table's D call of TRBD1 was not tested on the DNA. TRBV21-1 is recorded as a pseudogene. The CDR3 has 18 residues. This CDR3 is CASSPLGKAGGFGTEAFF. The CDR3 coding sequence is TGTGCCAGCAGCCCCCTCGGAAAGGCAGGGGGTTTTGGCACTGAAGCTTTCTTT.

The chain links TRBV11-2 to TRBJ1-1; TRBD1 agrees at 7 bases. V was pared by 1 base and J by 7 bases, with 6 bases of the junction left unmatched. Germline V lookup: CDR1 SGHAT, CDR2 FQNNGV. This CDR3 comprises 14 residues. The CDR3 DNA sequence: TGTGCCAGCAGCTTAGGGACAGGTTGGATTGAAGCTTTCTTT. Translated, it gives CASSLGTGWIEAFF.

The chain combines TRBV6-5 with TRBJ1-4; TRBD1 aligns across 9 bases. Germline V gives CDR1 MNHEY, CDR2 SVGAGI. V was pared by 5 bases and J by 4 bases, with 5 bases of the junction left unmatched. This CDR3 spans 15 amino acids. The CDR3, as DNA: TGTGCCAGCAGTACGGGACAGGGCCTTAATGAAAAACTGTTTTTT. The encoded protein is CASSTGQGLNEKLFF.

The V call is TRBV9, the J call TRBJ1-1; D remains ambiguous. Germline assignment: CDR1 SGDLS and CDR2 YYNGEE. Between the trimmed V and J ends, which lost 0 bases and 1 base, there was a span of 13 bases. This CDR3 spans 16 amino acids. The CDR3 sequence: CASSVASRGTNTEAFF. The CDR3 coding sequence is TGTGCCAGCAGCGTAGCCTCTCGGGGAACGAACACTGAAGCTTTCTTT.

This clone has just one count. The CDR3 DNA is TGTGCCAGCAGCTCCAACAGGGTGCGCACTAATGAAAAACTGTTTTTT. This codes for CASSSNRVRTNEKLFF. This chain joins TRBV7-6 and TRBJ1-4, with TRBD1 as a possible D gene (6 bases). Trimming took 4 bases from V and 2 from J, leaving 14 bases between them. The germline V gene has CDR1 SGHVS and CDR2 FNYEAQ. This CDR3 has 16 residues.

This sequence joins TRBV27 and TRBJ1-1; TRBD1 is a possible D gene (5 bases). The CDR3 is 16 amino acids. V shed 5 bases and J shed 4 bases, with 20 bases lying between them. Looked up from germline, CDR1 is MNHEY and CDR2 is SMNVEV (reference sequence). Written as DNA, the CDR3 is TGTGCCAGCAGTCACCTGGGGCGGGGGGGGACCACTGAAGCTTTCTTT. Amino acids: CASSHLGRGGTTEAFF.

V is TRBV2 and J is TRBJ2-1; 7 bases match TRBD1. V gave up 8 bases and J gave up 0 bases; unmatched junction bases: 4. The CDR3 runs to 14 residues. Germline values: CDR1 SNHLY, CDR2 FYNNEI. The CDR3 nucleotides are TGTGCCAGCGACCGGGACAGCTCCTACAATGAGCAGTTCTTC. This encodes CASDRDSSYNEQFF.